This passage covers 32 T cell receptor beta chains from one sample sequenced in a study of CD8+ T cells in alopecia areata. TCR sequencing used cDNA made by reverse transcription of extracted RNA. Sequenced by immunoSEQ multiplex PCR; TCRdb stores in-frame clones only, minus some. The table includes roughly 150,000 clones, less than 65% detected once. The sample consisted of CD8+ T cells sorted from blood, taken at week 0. The receptors derive from a human donor with alopecia areata.

The V gene is TRBV7-3, the J gene TRBJ1-4; possibly TRBD1 for D (5 bases). Germline V gene lookup returns CDR1 SGHTA and CDR2 FQGTGA. Deletions cut 5 bases from V and 6 bases from J, with 16 bases between. The CDR3 is made up of 15 amino acids. The CDR3 protein is CASSLEPGGDEKLFF. The CDR3 nucleotides read TGTGCCAGCAGCCTGGAGCCTGGAGGGGATGAAAAACTGTTTTTT.

This sequence joins TRBV29-1 and TRBJ1-2; 7 positions match TRBD1. Germline V gene sequence: CDR1 SQVTM, CDR2 ANQGSEA. V was clipped by 0 bases and J by 6 bases; unmatched bases: 4. The CDR3 is 13 residues long. CDR3 in DNA: TGCAGCGTTGAAGAACAGGGGCGAGATGGCTACACCTTC. Its protein product is CSVEEQGRDGYTF.

CDR3 in DNA: TGTGCCAGCAGCGCCTATGAGGGTTACGAGCAGTACTTC. Encoded protein: CASSAYEGYEQYF. This chain links TRBV6-4 with TRBJ2-7; possible D gene TRBD2, 5 bases. V dropped 6 bases and J dropped 4 bases, with 13 bases sitting between them. From germline, CDR1 is MRHNA and CDR2 SNTAGT. The CDR3 spans 13 residues.

The genes are TRBV7-8 and TRBJ1-5; D call uncertain. CDR3 length equals 16 residues. In germline, CDR1 is SGHVS, CDR2 FQNEAQ. Trimming left V 3 bases short and J 1 base short, with 13 bases between. The CDR3 loop is CASSLAGSLSNQPQHF. The DNA for the CDR3 is TGTGCCAGCAGCTTGGCCGGCAGCCTGAGCAATCAGCCCCAGCATTTT. Based on the CDR3 plus reference TRBV7-8 and TRBJ1-5, the full variable domain is GAGVSQSPRYKVAKRGQDVALRCDPISGHVSLFWYQQALGQGPEFLTYFQNEAQLDKSGLPSDRFFAERPEGSVSTLKIQRTQQEDSAVYLCASSLAGSLSNQPQHFGDGTRLSIL.

The genes are TRBV7-2 and TRBJ2-7, with 7 bases matching TRBD1. This CDR3 spans 15 amino acids. The J segment lost 3 bases and the V segment lost 5 bases, leaving 10 bases of the junction unmatched. CDR1 and CDR2 from the germline V gene are SGHTA and FQGNSA. The CDR3 DNA follows: TGTGCCAGCAGCCCTTCGACAGGGAATGGCTACGAGCAGTACTTC. It yields the protein CASSPSTGNGYEQYF.

The rearrangement links TRBV7-9 to TRBJ2-3, with 7 bases aligning to TRBD2. With 3 bases clipped from V and 3 bases from J, the junction kept 3 bases outside the gene matches. Germline lookup yields CDR1 SEHNR and CDR2 FQNEAQ (reference sequence). The CDR3 runs 14 residues. The CDR3 loop is CASSFMRGTDTQYF. The CDR3 DNA sequence: TGTGCCAGCAGCTTTATGCGGGGGACAGATACGCAGTATTTT.

V is TRBV30 and J is TRBJ2-7, with 8 bases identical to TRBD1. CDR3 length: 15 amino acids. The germline gives CDR1 GTSNPN, CDR2 SVGIG (reference sequence). V dropped 3 bases and J dropped 6; count of bases not matched to a gene: 13. CDR3 in DNA: TGTGCCTGGAGCGAGACGGTAGACAGGGGATCCGAGCAGTACTTC. Amino acid sequence: CAWSETVDRGSEQYF.

This clone came up a few times. The V and J genes are TRBV29-1 and TRBJ1-1; D remains unclear. CDR3 length: 11 amino acids. The germline CDR1 and CDR2 sequences are SQVTM and ANQGSEA. With 7 bases removed from V and 8 bases from J, the gap between germline ends came to 14 bases. CDR3 residues: CSAKTDYEAFF. The CDR3 DNA is TGCAGCGCTAAGACGGACTACGAAGCTTTCTTT.

This clone appeared a few times. The J gene is TRBJ2-7, the V gene TRBV21-1; no check of the table's D call, TRBD1, against the DNA was made. TRBV21-1 is listed as a pseudogene. CDR3 length: 15 residues. CDR3 sequence (DNA): TGTGCCAGCAGCATCCGGGACAGTAGCACCTACGAGCAGTACTTC. Encoded protein: CASSIRDSSTYEQYF.

The rearrangement joins TRBV30 to TRBJ1-2; D perhaps matches TRBD1 (6 bases). The CDR3 loop spans 13 amino acids. Germline CDR1 GTSNPN, CDR2 SVGIG (reference sequence). Trimming cost V 0 bases and J 8 bases, with 13 bases left between them. The CDR3 sequence: CAWSVPGAQGYTF. The CDR3 coding sequence is TGTGCCTGGAGTGTACCAGGGGCGCAGGGCTACACCTTC.

This clone was recorded a few times. The V gene is TRBV14, the J gene TRBJ2-1, with 10 bases lining up with TRBD1. The trim removed 8 bases at V and 4 bases at J, leaving 2 bases unmatched. The germline gives CDR1 SGHDN, CDR2 FVKESK. CDR3 length: 13 residues. The CDR3: CASRDRGYNEQFF. In nucleotides, the CDR3 is TGTGCCAGCCGGGACAGGGGATACAATGAGCAGTTCTTC.

A few counts support this clone. The rearrangement links TRBV5-5 to TRBJ1-1, with TRBD1 as a possible D gene (6 bases). The CDR3 has 12 amino acids. Trimming pared 7 bases from V and 8 bases from J, leaving 15 bases between. The germline V gene has CDR1 SGHKS and CDR2 YYEKEE (reference sequence). As DNA, the CDR3 is TGTGCCAGCCTCTTCGGGACACAGGAAGCTTTCTTT. This sequence encodes CASLFGTQEAFF.

This clone came up a few times. The V and J genes are TRBV29-1 and TRBJ1-2, with D maybe TRBD1 (5 bases). Trimming stripped 7 bases from V and 8 bases from J, with 14 bases between. This CDR3 has 11 residues. Germline V gene data show CDR1 as SQVTM and CDR2 as ANQGSEA. The CDR3 DNA reads TGCAGCGACAGGAGCTTCAGGGGCTACACCTTC. Protein: CSDRSFRGYTF. The full variable domain, completed using reference TRBV29-1 and TRBJ1-2, is SAVISQKPSRDICQRGTSLTIQCQVDSQVTMMFWYRQQPGQSLTLIATANQGSEATYESGFVIDKFPISRPNLTFSTLTVSNMSPEDSSIYLCSDRSFRGYTFGSGTRLTVV.

DNA of the CDR3: TGTGCCAGCAGCGGGACAGAAAATCAGCCCCAGCATTTT. Translation gives CASSGTENQPQHF. The chain links TRBV6-1 to TRBJ1-5; 7 bases are shared with TRBD1. This CDR3 is 13 amino acids long. The germline V gene has CDR1 MNHNS and CDR2 SASEGT. V dropped 6 bases and J dropped 4; count of bases not matched to a gene: 3.

The CDR3 bases are TGTGCCAGCAGCTTAGGGGGGGGCAACCCCTACAATGAGCAGTTCTTC. As protein: CASSLGGGNPYNEQFF. V is TRBV7-9 and J is TRBJ2-1; maybe TRBD2 (7 bases). V lost 1 base and J lost 2, with 12 bases in between. This CDR3 spans 16 amino acids. Germline V gives CDR1 SEHNR, CDR2 FQNEAQ (reference sequence). The variable domain in full, completed from reference TRBV7-9 and TRBJ2-1, reads DTGVSQNPRHKITKRGQNVTFRCDPISEHNRLYWYRQTLGQGPEFLTYFQNEAQLEKSRLLSDRFSAERPKGSFSTLEIQRTEQGDSAMYLCASSLGGGNPYNEQFFGPGTRLTVL.

The V gene is TRBV27, the J gene TRBJ2-3, with a possible D match to TRBD1 (6 bases). The germline gives CDR1 MNHEY, CDR2 SMNVEV (reference sequence). The CDR3 extends over 15 amino acids. The ends were cut back, 4 bases at V and 5 bases at J, with 16 bases in the middle. DNA for the CDR3: TGTGCCAGCAGTTCCCAGCAGGGGTCCGAAGATACGCAGTATTTT. Its translation: CASSSQQGSEDTQYF.

A remark on this clone: This could be a read error, since a much larger clone is one nucleotide away. The V call is TRBV2, the J call TRBJ1-1; D remains unclear. Trimming shortened V by 7 bases and J by 6 bases, and 12 bases separated the two germline ends. CDR3 length: 12 residues. Germline loops: CDR1 SNHLY, CDR2 FYNNEI. CDR3 coding DNA: TGTGCCAGCACTCCCAGTGAGGCTGAAGCTTTCTTT. This sequence encodes CASTPSEAEAFF.

The chain recombines TRBV30 with TRBJ1-2, with D hard to call. Trimming shortened V by 6 bases and J by 8 bases, and 19 bases separated the two germline ends. This CDR3 contains 13 residues. CDR1 is GTSNPN, CDR2 SVGIG, per germline (reference sequence). Here the CDR3 reads CACSESGEGGYTF. CDR3 sequence (DNA): TGTGCCTGTTCCGAGTCGGGTGAGGGAGGCTACACCTTC.

This chain links TRBV11-2 with TRBJ2-7; 8 bases match TRBD1. With 5 bases clipped from V and 7 bases from J, the junction kept 13 bases outside the gene matches. The CDR3 has 15 amino acids. In germline, CDR1 is SGHAT, CDR2 FQNNGV. CDR3 sequence: CASSDRGQGGREQYF. CDR3 DNA: TGTGCCAGCAGCGACCGCGGACAGGGTGGGAGAGAGCAGTACTTC.

The rearrangement uses TRBV27 and TRBJ2-7; 7 bases align to TRBD1. The CDR3 has 14 residues. The V gene's germline CDR1 is MNHEY and CDR2 SMNVEV (reference sequence). V lost 5 bases, J lost 2 bases, and 6 bases stayed unmatched. In DNA, the CDR3 is TGTGCCAGCAGTCCTGGGACAGACGCCTACGAGCAGTACTTC. The encoded protein is CASSPGTDAYEQYF.

This clone was seen repeatedly, ten times or more. The chain links TRBV10-3 to TRBJ1-2, with 7 bases identical to TRBD1. The CDR3 consists of 15 residues. Germline V CDR1 and CDR2: ENHRY, SYGVKD. With V trimmed by 8 bases and J by 1 base, 10 bases remained unmatched. Here the CDR3 DNA reads TGTGCCATCTACGACCCGGGACAGTTTAACTATGGCTACACCTTC. Translating it yields CAIYDPGQFNYGYTF.

The chain combines TRBV9 with TRBJ2-4, with a weak D call TRBD1 (7 bases). Germline loops: CDR1 SGDLS, CDR2 YYNGEE. The V end was cut by 4 bases, the J end by 0 bases, with 14 bases between. The length of the CDR3 is 16 residues. CDR3 residues: CASSPRDSLAKNIQYF. CDR3 nucleotides: TGTGCCAGCAGCCCGCGGGACAGCCTAGCCAAAAACATTCAGTACTTC.

The gene calls are TRBV7-9 and TRBJ1-4; no clear D. Looked up from germline, CDR1 is SEHNR and CDR2 is FQNEAQ (reference sequence). V was shortened by 5 bases and J by 4 bases, with 2 bases between the two germline ends. CDR3 size: 11 residues. CDR3 coding DNA: TGTGCCAGCAGCCTTAATGAAAAACTGTTTTTT. As protein: CASSLNEKLFF.

A single count supports this clone. The chain has TRBV9 and TRBJ2-1; a possible D gene is TRBD2 (5 bases). With 4 bases removed from V and 0 bases from J, the gap between germline ends came to 14 bases. Per the germline V gene, CDR1 is SGDLS and CDR2 is YYNGEE. This CDR3 has 16 residues. The CDR3 DNA reads TGTGCCAGCAGCCCTTTTCAGCGGAGCTCCTACAATGAGCAGTTCTTC. Translation: CASSPFQRSSYNEQFF. The variable domain in full, completed from reference TRBV9 and TRBJ2-1, reads DSGVTQTPKHLITATGQRVTLRCSPRSGDLSVYWYQQSLDQGLQFLIQYYNGEERAKGNILERFSAQQFPDLHSELNLSSLELGDSALYFCASSPFQRSSYNEQFFGPGTRLTVL.

The chain is built from TRBV9 and TRBJ2-1; D may be TRBD1 (5 bases). Trimming took 3 bases from V and 7 from J, leaving 8 bases between them. CDR3 length: 12 residues. Germline CDR1 and CDR2: SGDLS and YYNGEE. The CDR3 protein is CASSASGNEQFF. The CDR3 DNA reads TGTGCCAGCAGCGCCTCAGGGAATGAGCAGTTCTTC.

The V call is TRBV29-1, the J call TRBJ2-7, with no clear D. The CDR3 spans 13 residues. CDR1 and CDR2 (germline): SQVTM, ANQGSEA. The V and J ends lost 8 bases and 2 bases respectively, with 16 bases between them. Here the CDR3 DNA reads TGCAGCACACGCCAACTGGATACCTACGAGCAGTACTTC. Amino acids: CSTRQLDTYEQYF.

The CDR3 region is CASSLALGTDTQYF. For the CDR3, the DNA is TGTGCCAGCAGCTTAGCTCTCGGCACAGATACGCAGTATTTT. The chain couples TRBV7-2 to TRBJ2-3; D unclear. CDR3 length: 14 residues. The germline V gene has CDR1 SGHTA and CDR2 FQGNSA. V shed 0 bases and J shed 1 base, with 5 bases lying between them.

The J gene is TRBJ2-7, the V gene TRBV5-6; D tentatively fits TRBD1 or TRBD2 (6 bases each). Trimming removed 4 bases at V and 0 bases at J, with 14 bases between. CDR3 length equals 15 residues. CDR1 and CDR2 from the germline V gene are SGHDT and YYEEEE. The CDR3 is CASSAGGGRSYEQYF. CDR3 nucleotide sequence: TGTGCCAGCAGCGCCGGAGGGGGACGCTCCTACGAGCAGTACTTC.

In its sample, this clone was seen many times. The chain is built from TRBV7-9 and TRBJ2-7; 12 positions agree with TRBD1. Losses at the gene ends were 3 bases for V and 2 bases for J; bases not matched to a gene: 2. Germline CDR1 is SEHNR and CDR2 is FQNEAQ (reference sequence). CDR3 length: 15 residues. CDR3 region: CASSLRDRGPYEQYF. CDR3 DNA: TGTGCCAGCAGCTTGAGGGACAGGGGGCCCTACGAGCAGTACTTC.

The V gene is TRBV27, the J gene TRBJ2-1; unclear D gene. This CDR3 is 12 amino acids long. Germline V gene sequence: CDR1 MNHEY, CDR2 SMNVEV (reference sequence). Trimming removed 0 bases from V and 9 bases from J, with 6 bases in between. CDR3: CASSLSSSEQFF. CDR3 sequence (DNA): TGTGCCAGCAGTTTATCGTCATCTGAGCAGTTCTTC.

V is TRBV29-1 and J is TRBJ1-4; D unclear. CDR3 length equals 11 residues. The germline V gene has CDR1 SQVTM and CDR2 ANQGSEA. V lost 6 bases and J lost 5, with 7 bases in between. CDR3 coding DNA: TGCAGCGTAAGATCGAATGAAAAACTGTTTTTT. Residues: CSVRSNEKLFF. The full variable domain, completed using reference TRBV29-1 and TRBJ1-4, is SAVISQKPSRDICQRGTSLTIQCQVDSQVTMMFWYRQQPGQSLTLIATANQGSEATYESGFVIDKFPISRPNLTFSTLTVSNMSPEDSSIYLCSVRSNEKLFFGSGTQLSVL.

The chain has TRBV7-6 and TRBJ2-7, with D perhaps matching TRBD1 (6 bases). The CDR3 length is 15 residues. In germline, CDR1 is SGHVS, CDR2 FNYEAQ. Trimming stripped 5 bases from V and 4 bases from J, with 18 bases between. The CDR3: CASSPRGDTNYEQYF. The DNA of the CDR3 is TGTGCCAGCAGCCCCCGAGGGGACACGAATTACGAGCAGTACTTC.